Below are 15 T cell receptor beta chains sequenced from a single sample in a study of neoadjuvant nivolumab and ipilimumab in lung cancer. Clones were sequenced by immunoSEQ multiplex PCR, and TCRdb holds only the in-frame ones, with some missing. The sample shows roughly 49,000 clones, around 89% of them seen only once. The source material was blood, sampled before neoadjuvant nivolumab, alone or with ipilimumab. Receptor source: an adult with non-small cell lung cancer. Some clones in this sample may be carry-over from other donors' samples.

The chain uses TRBV5-1 and TRBJ1-2; 8 bases fit TRBD1. The V gene end was trimmed by 6 bases and the J gene end by 4 bases; junction bases not matched to a gene: 8. Germline V gene sequence: CDR1 SGHRS, CDR2 YFSETQ. This CDR3 has 14 residues. CDR3 DNA: TGCGCCAGCACCGTAGGACAGGGAGGCTATGGCTACACCTTC. The encoded protein is CASTVGQGGYGYTF.

J is TRBJ2-1 and V is TRBV5-1; no clear D gene. The CDR3 is made up of 13 amino acids. Deletions cut 4 bases from V and 5 bases from J, with 10 bases between. CDR1 and CDR2 from the germline V gene are SGHRS and YFSETQ. The CDR3 is CASSPDLNNEQFF. CDR3 sequence (DNA): TGCGCCAGCAGCCCCGATTTGAACAATGAGCAGTTCTTC.

The CDR3 DNA follows: TGTGCCAGCAGTTTCTATCTGGTGAACACTGAAGCTTTCTTT. Residues: CASSFYLVNTEAFF. The rearrangement joins TRBV2 to TRBJ1-1; D is uncertain. The ends were cut back, 5 bases at V and 0 bases at J, with 10 bases in the middle. From germline, CDR1 is SNHLY and CDR2 FYNNEI. The length of the CDR3 is 14 residues.

The chain carries TRBV5-1 and TRBJ1-4; TRBD1 is a possible D gene (6 bases). The V and J ends lost 0 bases and 2 bases respectively, with 14 bases between them. CDR3 size: 17 residues. The V gene's germline CDR1 is SGHRS and CDR2 YFSETQ. In DNA form, the CDR3 reads TGCGCCAGCAGCTTGGTTGGGGGCGCAAGGACTAATGAAAAACTGTTTTTT. It yields the protein CASSLVGGARTNEKLFF.

The gene calls are TRBV30 and TRBJ2-5, with D hard to call. The germline V gene encodes CDR1 GTSNPN and CDR2 SVGIG (reference sequence). The CDR3 contains 13 residues. V was pared by 0 bases and J by 1 base, with 6 bases between. This CDR3 reads CAWSVGLQETQYF. Written as DNA, the CDR3 is TGTGCCTGGAGTGTAGGGCTCCAAGAGACCCAGTACTTC.

The rearrangement uses TRBV18 and TRBJ2-3; D is unclear. V was cut by 0 bases and J by 2 bases, with 12 bases left in between. Germline-derived CDR1 and CDR2 are KGHSH and LQKENI. This CDR3 is built from 16 residues. The CDR3 loop reads CASSPPGTILTDTQYF. CDR3 DNA sequence: TGTGCCAGCTCACCACCGGGAACTATTCTCACAGATACGCAGTATTTT.

The chain links TRBV5-1 to TRBJ2-4; 10 bases align to TRBD1. The CDR3 is 17 residues long. V shed 0 bases, J shed 6 bases, and the junction held 9 bases outside the gene matches. Germline loops: CDR1 SGHRS, CDR2 YFSETQ. The CDR3 DNA sequence: TGCGCCAGCAGCTTGGCCCTAGTGGGACAGGGGTCAAACATTCAGTACTTC. Its translation: CASSLALVGQGSNIQYF.

The chain has TRBV29-1 and TRBJ2-1, with a tentative D call TRBD2 (6 bases). The CDR3 runs 14 residues. CDR1 is SQVTM and CDR2 is ANQGSEA in the germline V gene. V lost 4 bases to trimming and J lost 9 bases, with 19 bases between them. The CDR3 coding sequence is TGCAGCGTTGTTGGGCCTTCTAGCGTTGGTGAGCAGTTCTTC. Amino acids: CSVVGPSSVGEQFF.

The chain is built from TRBV20-1 and TRBJ2-1, with TRBD1 matching over 10 bases. CDR1 DFQATT and CDR2 SNEGSKA come from the germline V gene (reference sequence). The CDR3 spans 11 residues. The V and J ends lost 5 bases and 8 bases, in that order; junction bases with no gene match: 0. The CDR3 sequence is CSADRGHEQFF. As DNA, the CDR3 is TGCAGTGCTGACAGGGGGCATGAGCAGTTCTTC.

The rearrangement links TRBV23-1 to TRBJ2-7; the D is unclear. TRBV23-1 is filed as an ORF, its function uncertain. V was trimmed by 4 bases and J by 5 bases, leaving 15 bases between them. The CDR3 has 14 residues. The CDR3 loop is CASSRKVPPNEQYF. Here the CDR3 DNA reads TGCGCCAGCAGTCGAAAGGTCCCTCCTAACGAGCAGTACTTC.

The chain uses TRBV5-1 and TRBJ2-2; D is possibly TRBD1 (5 bases). The CDR3 is made up of 17 amino acids. CDR1 SGHRS and CDR2 YFSETQ come from the germline V gene. Trimming pared 0 bases from V and 5 bases from J, leaving 17 bases between. CDR3 sequence (DNA): TGCGCCAGCAGCTTGGCCAGGAACAGGACCCGAACCGGGGAGCTGTTTTTT. Its translation is CASSLARNRTRTGELFF.

The V call is TRBV6-1, the J call TRBJ1-2; unclear D gene. The CDR3 runs 15 residues. The germline V gene encodes CDR1 MNHNS and CDR2 SASEGT. V was trimmed by 3 bases and J by 0 bases, leaving 11 bases between them. This chain's CDR3 is CASSEIVGSNYGYTF. The CDR3 nucleotides are TGTGCCAGCAGTGAGATTGTGGGCTCTAACTATGGCTACACCTTC.

This chain uses TRBV27 with TRBJ2-1, with 11 bases identical to TRBD2. After removal of 3 bases from V and 0 bases from J, the junction contained 7 bases not matched to a gene. The CDR3 loop spans 18 amino acids. Germline V gene sequence: CDR1 MNHEY, CDR2 SMNVEV (reference sequence). Here the CDR3 reads CASSFSGRARSSYNEQFF. As DNA, the CDR3 is TGTGCCAGCAGTTTTAGCGGGAGGGCTCGGAGCTCCTACAATGAGCAGTTCTTC.

The chain employs TRBV7-2 and TRBJ2-2, with D perhaps TRBD1 (6 bases). Looked up from germline, CDR1 is SGHTA and CDR2 is FQGNSA. V dropped 5 bases and J dropped 2 bases, with 15 bases sitting between them. The CDR3 runs to 16 residues. The CDR3 nucleotides are TGTGCCAGCAGCGAACAGGGTCCTTCCAACACCGGGGAGCTGTTTTTT. Protein sequence: CASSEQGPSNTGELFF.

This rearrangement joins TRBV7-3 to TRBJ2-1, with TRBD2 matching 13 bases. The CDR3 runs 17 residues. The V gene's germline CDR1 is SGHTA and CDR2 FQGTGA. Trimming at V came to 3 bases and at J to 8 bases, leaving 10 bases not matched to a gene. The CDR3 DNA reads TGTGCCAGCAGCTTTACTAGCGGGAGGGCTATGGGGGATGAGCAGTTCTTC. It translates to CASSFTSGRAMGDEQFF.